This TCR beta chain was obtained from a study of Ad26.COV2.S vaccination and SARS-CoV-2 variants. Study details: In the COV1001 trial, the donor was in the Ad26.COV2.S arm. Ad26.COV2.S, an intramuscular injection, was given once or twice 56 days apart. Regarding the study as a whole: Vaccinees showed greater spike-specific TCR breadth than placebo recipients. Measurement of non-spike TCR breadth gave similar results in vaccine and placebo recipients.

The germline CDR1 and CDR2 sequences are SQVTM and ANQGSEA. V lost 6 bases, J lost 7 bases, and 14 bases stayed unmatched. The CDR3 loop spans 15 amino acids. As concerns this clone: Its antigen remains unknown.

Using immunoSEQ multiplex PCR, the repertoire was profiled, and TCRdb retains in-frame clones only, with some absent. This table holds fewer than 400,000 clones, 75% to 90% found once. Specified treatment: approximately 18 received Ad26.COV2.S at low or high dose, single or two shots; a few received placebo; per-sample allocation not given. Samples came from day 63 after the first vaccine or placebo injection. The sample here was peripheral blood, taken in a trial of Ad26.COV2.S vaccine versus placebo. The source is a person between 18 and 65 years old who received the Ad26.COV2.S COVID-19 vaccine or a placebo. The V gene is TRBV29-1, the J gene TRBJ2-1, with 8 bases that match TRBD2. CDR3 region: CSVPGGSGKRNEQFF. The CDR3 coding sequence is TGCAGCGTCCCGGGAGGTAGCGGGAAGAGGAATGAGCAGTTCTTC.